Listed here is a single T cell receptor beta chain. The data originate from a study of T-cell reconstitution after alpha-beta-depleted transplantation in children. CDR3 length: 12 residues. Deletions cut 3 bases from V and 13 bases from J, with 12 bases between. Library preparation (for TCRbeta) was performed with unique molecular identifiers. One entry per CDR3 protein, called by TCRdb with MiXCR from the PCR reads. The data show approximately 500,000 distinct CDR3 sequences, around 27% seen once. The sequence derives from a boy less than two years old with Wiskott-Aldrich syndrome, due to receive a stem cell transplant. This chain connects TRBV12-3 or TRBV12-4 to TRBJ1-4, with a possible D match to TRBD1 (6 bases). Sample: PBMCs, taken before TCRalphabeta/CD19-depleted stem cell transplant. CDR3 in DNA: TGTGCCAGCAGTTTTAAACAGGGATCACTGTTTTTT. It specifies CASSFKQGSLFF.